The clone carrying this T cell receptor (beta chain) is a singleton in its sample. This sample stems from a study of blood T cells in healthy people across ages. Across the study: T cells yielded about one barcoded beta molecule per two cells through template switching.

It was with a sample-barcoded 5' primer and a J-beta primer mix that a second PCR of roughly 7 to 12 cycles was run. MiXCR, applied by TCRdb to the 5' RACE reads, yields one record per CDR3 protein. The sample shows around 800,000 distinct CDR3 sequences, 60% to 80% of them seen only once. V dropped 1 base and J dropped 0 bases, with 10 bases sitting between them. The CDR3 runs to 16 residues. The germline V gene has CDR1 LGHNA and CDR2 YSLEER. The V call is TRBV4-3, the J call TRBJ2-4, with D unresolved. The TCR originated in a man aged 30 to 39 in good health. Sequencing used blood. CDR3 DNA sequence: TGCGCCAGCAGCCAAGGAGACCGGTTAGCCAAAAACATTCAGTACTTC. Translated, it gives CASSQGDRLAKNIQYF.